This T cell receptor beta chain is drawn from a study of cytotoxic CD8 clonotypes in ibrutinib-treated CLL. Study-wide context: Once treatment had gone on for a median of around 11 months, range 6 to 36, response samples were drawn. General study results and limits: Age-matched healthy donor levels were exceeded by baseline clonality, which tracked circulating CD8+ T-cell counts.

The CDR3 loop spans 16 amino acids. Germline CDR1 reads MDHEN; CDR2 reads SYDVKM. V was pared by 3 bases and J by 0 bases, with 9 bases between. Notes on this clone: Its antigen is unknown. Distinct nucleotide sequences in the sample also encode this CDR3.

Target depth was 1 in 200,000 to 1 in 1 million T cells, about 10x per clonotype. The table came from immunoSEQ multiplex PCR; TCRdb's copy has only in-frame clones and leaves some out. In the table there are 300,000 to 350,000 clones, almost 80% of which are singletons. The chain recombines TRBV28 with TRBJ2-6; the D gene is possibly TRBD2 (5 bases). This receptor was identified in a human donor with chronic lymphocytic leukemia. Sequencing used PBMCs, obtained before ibrutinib treatment. The CDR3 protein is CASSFLGNSGANVLTF. The CDR3 coding sequence is TGTGCCAGCAGTTTTCTCGGGAACTCTGGGGCCAACGTCCTGACTTTC.